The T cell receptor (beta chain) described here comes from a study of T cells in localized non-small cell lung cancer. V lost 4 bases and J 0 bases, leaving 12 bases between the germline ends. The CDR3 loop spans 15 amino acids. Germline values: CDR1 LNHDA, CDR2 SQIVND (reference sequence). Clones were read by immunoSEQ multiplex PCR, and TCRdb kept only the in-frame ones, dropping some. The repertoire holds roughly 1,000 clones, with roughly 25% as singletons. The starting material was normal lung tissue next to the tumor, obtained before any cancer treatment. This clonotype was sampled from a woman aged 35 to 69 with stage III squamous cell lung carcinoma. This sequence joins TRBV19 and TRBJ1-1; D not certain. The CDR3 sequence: CASSRAGSMNTEAFF. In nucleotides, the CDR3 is TGTGCCAGTAGTAGGGCAGGTTCCATGAACACTGAAGCTTTCTTT.